The present T cell receptor (beta chain) was sequenced within a study of spatial heterogeneity in lung cancer. Looking at the study overall: In raw reads, more than 9.5 appearances on average were recorded for each unique TCR and UMI combination. Regarding the study as a whole: Among blood samples, ubiquitous expanded tumor TCRs appeared more at resection than at follow-up.

TCRdb reanalysed the 5' RACE reads using MiXCR and keeps one entry per CDR3 protein. The repertoire holds tens of thousands of distinct CDR3 sequences, with around 12% as singletons. The CDR3 length is 18 residues. Germline V lookup: CDR1 MNHEY, CDR2 SMNVEV (reference sequence). V lost 4 bases and J 1 base, leaving 20 bases between the germline ends. Stated time point: sample taken at primary tumor resection. Extraction of whole RNA from tumor, nontumor lung or frozen PBMC preceded unsorted sequencing. Of note for this clonotype: The antigen is unknown.

The clonotype was recovered from a male donor with early-stage non-small cell lung cancer. This chain connects TRBV27 to TRBJ2-1; no reliable D call. This specimen was PBMCs, taken at surgery. CDR3 coding DNA: TGTGCCAGCAGTTCAAGCCACAAATCTAGTGGATCCTACAATGAGCAGTTCTTC. Encoded protein: CASSSSHKSSGSYNEQFF.